This T cell receptor beta chain was sequenced during a study of shared clonotypes between healthy human individuals. Study findings and constraints: Represented diversity (both genetic and exposure-history) was limited by the small number of donors. Sample collection involved blood only; tissue repertoires are likely different.

Only Caucasian adults living in Nashville, Tennessee made up the donor group. This clone appeared a few times. Its antigen is undetermined. TCRdb's copy holds only in-frame clones and misses some; the assay was immunoSEQ multiplex PCR. Altogether about half a million clones are present, around 79% being singletons, with the ten largest covering less than 15%. Germline CDR1 SGHRS, CDR2 YFSETQ. The V segment lost 4 bases and the J segment 5 bases; nucleotides outside the gene matches: 10. This CDR3 spans 15 amino acids. Input material: PBMCs. J is TRBJ2-5 and V is TRBV5-1; 8 bases map to TRBD1. The TCR sequence derives from a woman between 40 and 50 years old in good health. Some clones in this sample may be carry-over from other donors' samples. The DNA of the CDR3 is TGCGCCAGCAGCGAGGGACAGGCTTGGGTGGAGACCCAGTACTTC. It specifies CASSEGQAWVETQYF.